This TCR beta chain derives from a study of OX40 agonist ivuxolimab in advanced cancers. The assay was immunoSEQ multiplex PCR, and TCRdb's table has in-frame clones only and misses some. This sample carries 74,000 or so clones, roughly 87% of them seen once, and the ten largest clones take about 1.8%. The CDR3 is made up of 11 amino acids. V lost 7 bases to trimming and J lost 4 bases, with 7 bases between them. CDR1 is WSHSY and CDR2 is SAAADI in the germline V gene. The study, taken as a whole, reports: At doses 0.1 to 3.0 mg/kg, CD4+ and CD8+ clones expanded.

Details on this clone: The antigen is not known.

The chain is built from TRBV10-2 and TRBJ1-1; no firm D call. This TCR derives from an adult with an advanced solid tumor such as melanoma, head and neck, liver or kidney cancer. The sequencing used CD4+ or CD8+ T cells sorted from blood, collected in a trial of the OX40 agonist ivuxolimab. CDR3 nucleotides: TGCGCCAGCAAGGTGAGCACTGAAGCTTTCTTT. This encodes CASKVSTEAFF.